This TCR beta chain comes out of a study of technical replicates of blood from several donors. The junction had 6 bases not matched to a gene; V was cut back by 6 bases and J by 5 bases. The CDR3 covers 13 residues. Germline CDR1 and CDR2: WNHNN and SYGVQD (reference sequence). The table came from immunoSEQ multiplex PCR; TCRdb's copy has only in-frame clones and leaves some out. This sample yields 85,000 to 90,000 clones, of which roughly 90% are seen a single time; over 0.2% belongs to the top ten. The sequence was obtained from a human donor in good health. The chain employs TRBV10-1 and TRBJ1-1; 7 bases fit TRBD1. The specimen was T cells isolated from PBMCs. For the CDR3, the DNA is TGCGCCAGCAGGGACAGGCTAAGAACTGAAGCTTTCTTT. Amino acids: CASRDRLRTEAFF.